This T cell receptor (beta chain) was recovered during a study of blood T cell repertoires in COVID-19. Study as a whole: COVID-19 samples, acute and convalescent, were from the United States, Italy and Spain. PBMCs, B-cell-depleted T cells, or T cells were the source of the cDNA or gDNA that made up the material.

The CDR3 loop spans 15 amino acids. Losses at the gene ends were 5 bases for V and 4 bases for J; bases not matched to a gene: 9. Per germline, CDR1 LNHDA and CDR2 SQIVND (reference sequence). The authors' processing: Estimates of nucleated cell counts were drawn from the amplification of reference gene primers. Sequencing used immunoSEQ multiplex PCR; TCRdb keeps in-frame clones, though not all of them. V, J and clone size were drawn from that table, and D and trimming were deduced from the DNA. This sample has approximately 200,000 clones, with about 90% found just once. The clonotype originates from a woman aged 60-75 years with acute or convalescent COVID-19. The chain uses TRBV19 and TRBJ1-2, with 8 bases that match TRBD1. Sequencing was performed on peripheral blood. The CDR3 here is CASSPRTGSGYGYTF. CDR3 sequence (DNA): TGTGCCAGTAGTCCCCGGACAGGGTCTGGCTATGGCTACACCTTC.